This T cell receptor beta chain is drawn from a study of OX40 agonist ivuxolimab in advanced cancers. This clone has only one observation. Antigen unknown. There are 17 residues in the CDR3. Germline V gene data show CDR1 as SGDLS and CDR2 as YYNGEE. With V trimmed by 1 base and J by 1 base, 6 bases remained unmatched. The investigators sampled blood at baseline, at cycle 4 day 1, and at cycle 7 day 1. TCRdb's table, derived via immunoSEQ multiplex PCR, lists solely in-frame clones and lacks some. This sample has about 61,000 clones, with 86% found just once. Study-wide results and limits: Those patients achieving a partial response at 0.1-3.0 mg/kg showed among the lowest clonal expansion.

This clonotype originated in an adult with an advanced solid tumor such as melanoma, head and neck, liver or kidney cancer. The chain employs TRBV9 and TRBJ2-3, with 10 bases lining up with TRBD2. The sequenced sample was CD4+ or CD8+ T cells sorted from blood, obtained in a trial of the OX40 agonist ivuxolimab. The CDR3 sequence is CASSVLPGTSGTDTQYF. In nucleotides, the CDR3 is TGTGCCAGCAGCGTACTCCCCGGGACTAGCGGCACAGATACGCAGTATTTT.